What follows describes a single TCR beta chain. What it recognizes is unknown. The CDR3 goes on 3 residues after the read ends, and that part is filled in from the germline J gene. The data originate from a study of T cells in women clearing cervical HPV infection. Study-wide findings and caveats: Richness differences could reflect unmeasured T-cell content per sample.

V dropped 1 base and J dropped 4 bases, with 11 bases sitting between them. This CDR3 spans 15 amino acids. Germline CDR1 is SEHNR and CDR2 is FQNEAQ (reference sequence). TCR beta CDR3 amplified by multiplex PCR from about 1200 ng genomic DNA. Here immunoSEQ multiplex PCR was the method, and the copy in TCRdb shows in-frame clones only, minus some. The listing records approximately 41,000 clones. This chain joins TRBV7-9 and TRBJ1-3; D is undetermined. This sequence was found in a woman aged 18 to 75 with a cervical HPV16 infection that either progressed to CIN3+ or cleared (not recorded which). The specimen sequenced was blood buffy coat. The sequenced CDR3 bases are TGTGCCAGCAGCTTAGGGAACGACTACGGAAACACC. Protein sequence: CASSLGNDYGNT. From start to end, the CDR3 is CASSLGNDYGNTIYF. Supplemented by reference TRBV7-9 and TRBJ1-3, the full variable domain reads DTGVSQNPRHKITKRGQNVTFRCDPISEHNRLYWYRQTLGQGPEFLTYFQNEAQLEKSRLLSDRFSAERPKGSFSTLEIQRTEQGDSAMYLCASSLGNDYGNTIYFGEGSWLTVV.